Following are 29 T cell receptor beta chains from one sample sequenced in a study of tumor-infiltrating lymphocytes in primary liver carcinoma. Starting material for RNA and DNA co-extraction consisted of about 20-33 mg of unsorted bulk tissue. TCR beta cDNA was made from around 520 ng total RNA with a constant-region primer. Researchers made the TCR beta libraries by running three nested multiplex PCR rounds with slightly modified ARM-PCR. Running around 9 cycles apiece, the first two PCR rounds relied on TRBV1-TRBV30 forward primers together with a C-beta reverse primer. TCRdb re-called the multiplex PCR reads with MiXCR, one entry per CDR3 protein. The data hold 95,000 to 150,000 distinct CDR3 sequences, with 64% observed a single time. Sequencing input: liver tumor tissue from sampling region 3. Subset: tumor region T3, left-lateral pole. Every receptor here comes from an older woman with primary liver carcinoma and hepatitis B virus infection.

Only one count was recorded for this clonotype. The J gene is TRBJ1-2, the V gene TRBV29-1, with D unresolved. The CDR3 runs 11 residues. CDR1 and CDR2 from the germline V gene are SQVTM and ANQGSEA. Trimming took off 7 bases at V and 8 bases at J, with 14 bases between the two ends. The CDR3 region is CSGGGREGYTF. The CDR3 bases are TGCAGCGGCGGCGGCCGTGAAGGCTACACCTTC.

As for this clonotype: At one end the junction does not follow the germline gene, possibly because of a read error. The V and J genes are TRBV11-3 and TRBJ2-1; the D gene is possibly TRBD1 (5 bases). Germline assignment: CDR1 SGHNT and CDR2 YENEEA. The CDR3 spans 14 residues. The CDR3 DNA follows: TGTGCCAGCAACTTAGATAACCTAGGGGTGGAGCAGTTCTTC. Translated, it gives CASNLDNLGVEQFF.

A remark on this clonotype: This may come from a read error, since a much larger clone is one base off. The V call is TRBV6-5, the J call TRBJ2-3; D is possibly TRBD2 (6 bases). The germline V and J ends were trimmed by 0 bases and 5 bases, with 15 bases remaining between them. This CDR3 spans 16 amino acids. Germline V CDR1 and CDR2: MNHEY, SVGAGI. CDR3 sequence: CASSYSGDFFIDTQYF. CDR3 coding DNA: TGTGCCAGCAGTTACTCCGGGGACTTCTTCATAGATACGCAGTATTTT.

This clonotype turned up a few times. V usage is TRBV18 and J usage is TRBJ1-5; D remains unclear. Germline V lookup: CDR1 KGHSH, CDR2 LQKENI. Trimming left V 2 bases short and J 0 bases short, with 5 bases between. The length of the CDR3 is 14 residues. The CDR3 here is CASSPSDSNQPQHF. The CDR3, as DNA: TGTGCCAGCTCACCAAGCGATAGCAATCAGCCCCAGCATTTT.

On this clonotype itself: An end of the junction does not agree with germline; a read error may underlie this. The rearrangement joins TRBV29-1 to TRBJ2-3; 12 bases line up with TRBD2. Per germline, CDR1 SQVTM and CDR2 ANQGSEA. The CDR3 length is 15 residues. The CDR3 DNA reads as TGCAGCGTTGCGACTAGCGGGAGTGGGACAGATACCCAGTATTTT. Protein product: CSVATSGSGTDTQYF.

Remarks on this clonotype: Mismatch with germline at one junction end may stem from a read error. The V call is TRBV4-2, the J call TRBJ2-7; 8 bases match TRBD2. The V gene's germline CDR1 is LGHNA and CDR2 YNFKEQ. The CDR3 covers 20 residues. This CDR3 is CVSSPSVGGRITASLHEQYF. CDR3 nucleotide sequence: TGTGTCAGCAGCCCCTCGGTCGGCGGGAGGATAACGGCTTCCCTCCACGAGCAGTACTTC.

With respect to this clonotype: The conserved final phenylalanine or tryptophan is absent from the CDR3, which likely points to a read error. J is TRBJ2-7 and V is TRBV6-6; the D gene is possibly TRBD1 (6 bases). V was pared by 6 bases and J by 5 bases, with 11 bases between. Germline CDR1 reads MNHNY; CDR2 reads SVGAGI (reference sequence). This CDR3 is 12 amino acids long. The CDR3 sequence is CASSSTGNEQYS. CDR3 DNA: TGTGCCAGCAGCTCCACAGGGAACGAGCAGTACTCC.

Turning to this clonotype: One end of the junction varies from germline; a read error may be responsible. The rearrangement links TRBV29-1 to TRBJ1-1, with a possible D match to TRBD1 (5 bases). Germline V CDR1 and CDR2: SQVTM, ANQGSEA. The CDR3 covers 12 residues. CDR3 DNA sequence: TGCGGCGTTGAGGAGGGGAAGGCTGAAGCTTTCTTT. It specifies CGVEEGKAEAFF.

As to this clonotype: Being one base from a much bigger clone, this may be a read error. The V call is TRBV6-1, the J call TRBJ2-1; 8 bases map to TRBD2. The CDR3 totals 15 residues. Germline V CDR1 and CDR2: MNHNS, SASEGT. The CDR3 sequence: CVSSEFAGGHNEQFF. The CDR3 coding sequence is TGTGTCAGCAGTGAATTTGCGGGGGGTCACAATGAGCAGTTCTTC.

The V call is TRBV29-1, the J call TRBJ2-1; a weak D match, TRBD2 (6 bases). V was clipped by 4 bases and J by 2 bases, with 12 bases between them. Germline CDR1 is SQVTM and CDR2 is ANQGSEA. The CDR3 is made up of 14 amino acids. Written as DNA, the CDR3 is TGCAGCGTTGGCAACGGGAGCCCCTACAATGAGCAGTTCTTC. Protein: CSVGNGSPYNEQFF.

About this clonotype itself: A junction end diverges from the germline sequence, so it may reflect a read error. The gene calls are TRBV28 and TRBJ2-7, with unresolved D. The CDR3 is made up of 12 amino acids. The germline V gene has CDR1 MDHEN and CDR2 SYDVKM. CDR3 protein: CAISLGTYEQYF. The CDR3 DNA sequence: TGTGCCATCAGTTTAGGGACCTACGAGCAGTACTTC.

Turning to this clonotype: The CDR3 end shows no conserved phenylalanine or tryptophan, and so a read error is likely. The chain carries TRBV28 and TRBJ2-1; perhaps TRBD2 as D (6 bases). This CDR3 is built from 17 residues. Germline V CDR1 and CDR2: MDHEN, SYDVKM. The CDR3 loop reads CASSLGTFVFSYNGQFL. CDR3 nucleotides: TGTGCCAGCAGTTTAGGGACTTTTGTCTTCTCCTACAATGGGCAGTTCCTC.

A note on this clonotype: Possible read error: a much larger clone is one base away. The chain recombines TRBV4-2 with TRBJ2-7; D might be TRBD1 or TRBD2, each matching 6 bases. V was trimmed by 0 bases and J by 4 bases, leaving 13 bases between them. This CDR3 region has 15 residues. CDR1 and CDR2 (germline): LGHNA, YNFKEQ. The CDR3 loop reads CASSQELGGQYEQYF. The DNA for the CDR3 is TGTGCCAGCAGCCAAGAATTAGGGGGGCAGTACGAGCAGTACTTC.

With regard to this clonotype: A read error may account for a junction end that differs from germline. The gene calls are TRBV11-1 and TRBJ2-6; the D gene is possibly TRBD1 (6 bases). The germline gives CDR1 SGHAT, CDR2 FQDESV (reference sequence). CDR3 length equals 15 residues. The CDR3 region is CASSPSEAGGNVLSF. Here the CDR3 DNA reads TGTGCCAGCAGCCCCTCGGAGGCTGGGGGCAACGTCCTGTCTTTC. Using reference TRBV11-1 and TRBJ2-6 for the parts outside the CDR3, the full variable domain is EAEVAQSPRYKITEKSQAVAFWCDPISGHATLYWYRQILGQGPELLVQFQDESVVDDSQLPKDRFSAERLKGVDSTLKIQPAELGDSAMYLCASSPSEAGGNVLSFGAGSRLTVL.

This clonotype came up a few times. V gene TRBV24-1 combines with J gene TRBJ2-6; maybe TRBD2 (5 bases). The CDR3 loop spans 15 amino acids. Germline V CDR1 and CDR2: KGHDR, SFDVKD. Trimming cost V 4 bases and J 0 bases, with 6 bases left between them. The CDR3 is CATSEAGSGANVLTF. CDR3 bases: TGTGCCACCAGTGAGGCGGGCTCTGGGGCCAACGTCCTGACTTTC.

Remarks on this clonotype: It is likely a read error, because the conserved phenylalanine at the end of the CDR3 is missing. V is TRBV6-5 and J is TRBJ2-3; D is unclear. This CDR3 comprises 11 residues. Germline V gene data show CDR1 as MNHEY and CDR2 as SVGAGI. V lost 4 bases, J lost 11 bases, and 10 bases lay in between. The CDR3 nucleotides read TGTGCCAGCAGTTCCACTGGAAAGCAGTATATT. Translating it yields CASSSTGKQYI.

At least ten counts were recorded for this clonotype. This sequence joins TRBV6-1 and TRBJ1-5; D remains unclear. Germline CDR1 reads MNHNS; CDR2 reads SASEGT. Trimming shortened V by 7 bases and J by 8 bases, and 21 bases separated the two germline ends. The CDR3 is 15 amino acids. CDR3 DNA sequence: TGTGCCAGCAAAAGGGAGGTAGGGCAGTGGGAGCCCCAGCATTTT. Translation: CASKREVGQWEPQHF.

This clonotype was seen just once. The CDR3 end shows no conserved phenylalanine or tryptophan, and so a read error is likely. This chain links TRBV12-3 or TRBV12-4 with TRBJ1-6; D is unclear. The CDR3 is 15 amino acids. The CDR3, as DNA: TGTGTCAGCAGTCCCGAGGGTTCCTATAATTCACCCCTCCACTTA. This codes for CVSSPEGSYNSPLHL.

A remark on this clonotype: At one boundary the junction diverges from the germline segment, which might be a read error. V gene TRBV11-2 combines with J gene TRBJ2-7; D possibly corresponds to TRBD1 (5 bases). The germline CDR1 and CDR2 sequences are SGHAT and FQNNGV. This CDR3 is 14 amino acids long. The CDR3 DNA sequence: TGTGCTAGCAGCGCTGCAGGGCGCGCCTACGAGCAGTACTTC. This sequence encodes CASSAAGRAYEQYF.

This clonotype was picked up a small number of times. An end of the junction does not agree with germline; a read error may underlie this. V and J are TRBV5-6 and TRBJ2-3, with 7 nucleotides matching TRBD2. Per germline, CDR1 SGHDT and CDR2 YYEEEE. This CDR3 has 15 amino acids. The CDR3 DNA is TGTGCCAGCAGCTTGGGACTAGCTAGCATAGATACGCAGTATTTT. It codes for CASSLGLASIDTQYF.

The rearrangement joins TRBV12-3 or TRBV12-4 to TRBJ2-7; D possibly corresponds to TRBD2 (6 bases). Trimming took off 7 bases at V and 3 bases at J, with 19 bases between the two ends. The CDR3 consists of 15 residues. The CDR3 DNA sequence: TGTGCCAGCACCAAGGGACTGGCGGTGATCTACGAGCAGTACTTC. This codes for CASTKGLAVIYEQYF.

Comment on this clonotype: The germline gene is not matched at one end of the junction; a read error may be the cause. The V gene is TRBV6-5, the J gene TRBJ2-7, with D unclear. Germline V gene data show CDR1 as MNHEY and CDR2 as SVGAGI. The CDR3 is made up of 15 amino acids. The CDR3 protein is CSSSRPGGLTHEQYF. In nucleotides, the CDR3 is TGTTCCAGCAGCCGCCCGGGTGGGCTTACCCACGAGCAGTACTTC.

With regard to this clonotype: A much larger clonotype is one base distant, so this may be a read error. The V call is TRBV10-2, the J call TRBJ1-1, with D unclear. Per germline, CDR1 WSHSY and CDR2 SAAADI. The CDR3 totals 11 residues. The CDR3 sequence: CTSNGNTEAFF. CDR3 in DNA: TGCACCAGCAACGGGAACACTGAAGCTTTCTTT.

This clonotype was counted a single time. One end of the junction fails to match germline, which may point to a read error. The chain joins TRBV10-2 to TRBJ2-7; maybe TRBD1 (5 bases). Germline-derived CDR1 and CDR2 are WSHSY and SAAADI. This CDR3 is built from 13 residues. The CDR3 coding sequence is TGCGCCAGCAGTGAGTCGGGGCCTTACGAGCAATACTTC. Translation gives CASSESGPYEQYF.

The sample holds many counts of this clonotype. CDR3: CASSSPGTSNWNEQFF. CDR3 nucleotide sequence: TGTGCCAGCAGCTCCCCCGGGACTAGTAATTGGAATGAGCAGTTCTTC. The V gene is TRBV5-8, the J gene TRBJ2-1; 8 nucleotides line up with TRBD2. V was clipped by 3 bases and J by 7 bases; unmatched bases: 12. Germline V CDR1 and CDR2: SGHTS, YDEGEE. This CDR3 region has 16 residues.

Details on this clonotype: A much larger clonotype is one base distant, so this may be a read error. This rearrangement joins TRBV6-2 or TRBV6-3 to TRBJ2-3, with 11 bases matching TRBD2. Trimming cost V 8 bases and J 0 bases; bases outside gene matches: 16. Germline CDR1 reads MNHEY; CDR2 reads SVGEGT. The CDR3 is 19 amino acids. Here the CDR3 DNA reads TGTGCCAGCCGGGGACTAGCGGAAGGGTCCACCTTCAGCACAGATACGCAGTATTTT. Its translation is CASRGLAEGSTFSTDTQYF.

About this clonotype itself: This may stem from a read error, because a much larger clone lies one nucleotide away. The gene calls are TRBV28 and TRBJ1-1; D is possibly TRBD1 (6 bases). There are 14 residues in the CDR3. The germline V gene has CDR1 MDHEN and CDR2 SYDVKM. The CDR3 sequence: CVSASAGDYTEAFF. Written as DNA, the CDR3 is TGTGTCAGCGCTTCGGCAGGGGATTATACTGAAGCTTTCTTT.

CDR3 sequence (DNA): TGTGCCAGCAGCAACCGGGACAGGGTGGGAGAGACCCAGTACTTC. Translated, it gives CASSNRDRVGETQYF. The V gene is TRBV21-1, the J gene TRBJ2-5; TRBD1 is the table's D call, not checked against the DNA. TRBV21-1 is annotated as a pseudogene. This CDR3 contains 15 residues.

Details on this clonotype: A much larger clone differs from this one at a single base, so this may be a read error. The chain joins TRBV29-1 to TRBJ1-2; 12 bases map to TRBD1. Trimming took 4 bases from V and 7 from J; bases not matched to a gene: 4. The CDR3 has 13 amino acids. Germline V gene lookup returns CDR1 SQVTM and CDR2 ANQGSEA. In DNA, the CDR3 is TGCAGCGTTGTGGGACAGGGGGCTTGTGGCTACACCTTC. Amino acid sequence: CSVVGQGACGYTF.